The present TCR beta chain was sequenced within a study of vaccination and CD4 T cells after COVID-19. Study-wide points: Median numbers of SARS-CoV-2-reactive clonotypes increased from approximately 23 to 38 (not a significant change). The researchers studied relatively few convalescent patients and omitted early post-infection timepoints.

Sequencing of the DNA from cultured CD4+ T cells was carried out with the Oncomine TCR Beta short-read assay. TCRdb re-called the PCR reads with MiXCR, one entry per CDR3 protein. The sample includes more than 15,000 distinct CDR3 sequences, roughly 60% of them seen just once. Treatment here: roughly 10-day PBMC culture with coronavirus spike peptide pools or control peptides (ViraFEST assay). V was pared by 0 bases and J by 0 bases, with 14 bases between. Per the germline V gene, CDR1 is MNHEY and CDR2 is SVGAGI. CDR3 size: 17 residues. As regards this clonotype: Its antigen is unidentified.

The chain links TRBV6-5 to TRBJ1-1, with D possibly TRBD1 on 5 matching bases. This receptor was identified in a human donor who had recovered from COVID-19. Sequencing was carried out using CD4+ T cells from blood, cultured in vitro. The CDR3 region is CASSYSFPGRLNTEAFF. CDR3 coding DNA: TGTGCCAGCAGTTACTCTTTTCCGGGACGCCTGAACACTGAAGCTTTCTTT.